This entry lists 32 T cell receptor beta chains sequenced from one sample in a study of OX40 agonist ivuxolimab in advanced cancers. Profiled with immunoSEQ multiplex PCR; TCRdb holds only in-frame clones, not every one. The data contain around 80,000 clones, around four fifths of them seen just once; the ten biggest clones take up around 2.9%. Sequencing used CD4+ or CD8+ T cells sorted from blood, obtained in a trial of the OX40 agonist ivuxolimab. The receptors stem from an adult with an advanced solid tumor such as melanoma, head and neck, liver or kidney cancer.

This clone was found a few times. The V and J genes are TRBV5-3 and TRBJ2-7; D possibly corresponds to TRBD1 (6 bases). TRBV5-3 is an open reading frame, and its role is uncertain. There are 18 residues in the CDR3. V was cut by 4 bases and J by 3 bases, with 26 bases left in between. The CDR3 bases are TGTGCCAGAAGCCATTGGACAACCTACCGGGACAATTTCTACGAGCAGTACTTC. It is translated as CARSHWTTYRDNFYEQYF.

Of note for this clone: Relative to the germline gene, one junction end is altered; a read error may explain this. CDR3 protein: CASSAPENTEAFF. In DNA, the CDR3 is TGTGCCAGCTCAGCACCCGAGAACACTGAAGCTTTCTTT. The chain recombines TRBV18 with TRBJ1-1, with unresolved D. The germline gives CDR1 KGHSH, CDR2 LQKENI. This CDR3 comprises 13 residues.

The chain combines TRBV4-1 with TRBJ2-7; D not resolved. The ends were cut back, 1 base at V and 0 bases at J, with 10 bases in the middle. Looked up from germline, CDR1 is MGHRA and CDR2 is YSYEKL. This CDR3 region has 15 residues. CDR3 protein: CASSQAFTDSYEQYF. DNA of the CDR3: TGCGCCAGCAGCCAAGCTTTTACGGACTCCTACGAGCAGTACTTC.

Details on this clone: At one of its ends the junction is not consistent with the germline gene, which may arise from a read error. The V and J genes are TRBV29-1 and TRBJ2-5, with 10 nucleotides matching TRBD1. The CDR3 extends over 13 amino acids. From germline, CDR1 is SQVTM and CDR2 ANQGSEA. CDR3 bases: TGCAGCGTGGAAGGGACAGGGGTTGAGACCCAGTACTTC. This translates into CSVEGTGVETQYF.

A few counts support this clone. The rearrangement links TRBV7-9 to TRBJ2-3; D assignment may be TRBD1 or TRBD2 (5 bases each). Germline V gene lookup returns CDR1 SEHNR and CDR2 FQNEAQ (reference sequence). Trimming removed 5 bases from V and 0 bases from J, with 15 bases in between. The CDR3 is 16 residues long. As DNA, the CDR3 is TGTGCCAGCAGCCCCGGGACGGATACTAGCACAGATACGCAGTATTTT. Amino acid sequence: CASSPGTDTSTDTQYF.

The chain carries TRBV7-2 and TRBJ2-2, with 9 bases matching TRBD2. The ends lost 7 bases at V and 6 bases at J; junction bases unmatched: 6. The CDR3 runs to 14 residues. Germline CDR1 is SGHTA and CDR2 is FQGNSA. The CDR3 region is CASKGGGGPGELFF. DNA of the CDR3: TGTGCCAGCAAAGGCGGGGGGGGCCCCGGGGAGCTGTTTTTT. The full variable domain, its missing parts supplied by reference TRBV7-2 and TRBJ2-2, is GAGVSQSPSNKVTEKGKDVELRCDPISGHTALYWYRQSLGQGLEFLIYFQGNSAPDKSGLPSDRFSAERTGGSVSTLTIQRTQQEDSAVYLCASKGGGGPGELFFGEGSRLTVL.

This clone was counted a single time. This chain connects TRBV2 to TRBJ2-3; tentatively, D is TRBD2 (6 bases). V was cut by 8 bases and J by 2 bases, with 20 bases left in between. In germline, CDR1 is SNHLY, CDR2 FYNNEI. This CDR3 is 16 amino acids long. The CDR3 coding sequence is TGTGCCAGCGGAGGGTCTTCCGGGACTCCCACAGATACGCAGTATTTT. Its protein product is CASGGSSGTPTDTQYF. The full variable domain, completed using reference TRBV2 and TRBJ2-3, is EPEVTQTPSHQVTQMGQEVILRCVPISNHLYFYWYRQILGQKVEFLVSFYNNEISEKSEIFDDQFSVERPDGSNFTLKIRSTKLEDSAMYFCASGGSSGTPTDTQYFGPGTRLTVL.

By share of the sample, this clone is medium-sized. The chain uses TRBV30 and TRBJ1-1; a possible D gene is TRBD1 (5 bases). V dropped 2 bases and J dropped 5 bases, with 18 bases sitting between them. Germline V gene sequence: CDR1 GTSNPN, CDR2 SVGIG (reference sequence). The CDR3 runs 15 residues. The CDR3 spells CAWSPGPQGGTEAFF. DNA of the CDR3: TGTGCCTGGAGTCCAGGCCCCCAGGGAGGGACTGAAGCTTTCTTT.

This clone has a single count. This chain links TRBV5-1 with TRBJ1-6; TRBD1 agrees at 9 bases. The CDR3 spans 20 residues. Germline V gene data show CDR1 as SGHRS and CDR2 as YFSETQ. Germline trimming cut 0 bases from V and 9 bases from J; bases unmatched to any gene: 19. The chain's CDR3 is CASSLADRDRAFLKGSPLHF. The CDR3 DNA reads TGCGCCAGCAGCTTGGCTGACCGGGACAGGGCTTTCCTTAAGGGTTCACCCCTCCACTTT.

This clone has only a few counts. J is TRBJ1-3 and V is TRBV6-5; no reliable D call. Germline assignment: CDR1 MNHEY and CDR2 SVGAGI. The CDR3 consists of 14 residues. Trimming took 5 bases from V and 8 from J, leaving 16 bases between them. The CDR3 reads CASSRTYPPDTIYF. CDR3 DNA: TGTGCCAGCAGTCGGACGTACCCGCCGGACACCATATATTTT.

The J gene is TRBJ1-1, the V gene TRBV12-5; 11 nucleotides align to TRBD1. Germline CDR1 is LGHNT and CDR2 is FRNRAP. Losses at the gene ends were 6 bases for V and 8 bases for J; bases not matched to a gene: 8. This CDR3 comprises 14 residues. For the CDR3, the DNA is TGTGCTAGTGGCCCGGGACAGGGGGATGAAGAAGCTTTCTTT. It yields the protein CASGPGQGDEEAFF.

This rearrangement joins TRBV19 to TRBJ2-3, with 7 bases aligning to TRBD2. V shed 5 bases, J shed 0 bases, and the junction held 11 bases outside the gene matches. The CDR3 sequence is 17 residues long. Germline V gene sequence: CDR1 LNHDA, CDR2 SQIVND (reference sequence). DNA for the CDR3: TGTGCCAGTAGTCCCATTGCTTCAGCGGGGAGCACAGATACGCAGTATTTT. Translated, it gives CASSPIASAGSTDTQYF. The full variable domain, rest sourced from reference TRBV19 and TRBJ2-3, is DGGITQSPKYLFRKEGQNVTLSCEQNLNHDAMYWYRQDPGQGLRLIYYSQIVNDFQKGDIAEGYSVSREKKESFPLTVTSAQKNPTAFYLCASSPIASAGSTDTQYFGPGTRLTVL.

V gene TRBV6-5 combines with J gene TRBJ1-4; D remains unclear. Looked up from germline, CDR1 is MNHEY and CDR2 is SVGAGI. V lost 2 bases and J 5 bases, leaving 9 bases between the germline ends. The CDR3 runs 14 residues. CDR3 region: CASSYLGSNEKLFF. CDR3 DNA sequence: TGTGCCAGCAGTTACCTGGGGTCGAATGAAAAACTGTTTTTT.

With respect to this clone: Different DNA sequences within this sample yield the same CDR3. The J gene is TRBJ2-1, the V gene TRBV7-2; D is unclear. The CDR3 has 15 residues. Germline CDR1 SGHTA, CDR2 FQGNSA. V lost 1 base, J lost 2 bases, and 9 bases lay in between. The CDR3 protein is CASSLGPATYNEQFF. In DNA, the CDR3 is TGTGCCAGCAGCTTAGGGCCCGCAACCTACAATGAGCAGTTCTTC.

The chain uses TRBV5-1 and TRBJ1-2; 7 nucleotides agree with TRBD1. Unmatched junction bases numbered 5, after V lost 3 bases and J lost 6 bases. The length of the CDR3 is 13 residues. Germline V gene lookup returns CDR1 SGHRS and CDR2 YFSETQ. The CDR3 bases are TGCGCCAGCAGCTCAGGACAGGTAGATGGCTACACCTTC. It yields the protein CASSSGQVDGYTF.

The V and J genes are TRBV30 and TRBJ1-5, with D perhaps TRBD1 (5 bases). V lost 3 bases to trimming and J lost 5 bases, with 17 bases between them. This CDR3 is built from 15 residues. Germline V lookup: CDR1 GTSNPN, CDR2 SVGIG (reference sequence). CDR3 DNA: TGTGCCTGGAGCCCTCAAACTGGGGACTATCAGCCCCAGCATTTT. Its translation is CAWSPQTGDYQPQHF. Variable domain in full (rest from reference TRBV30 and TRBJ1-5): SQTIHQWPATLVQPVGSPLSLECTVEGTSNPNLYWYRQAAGRGLQLLFYSVGIGQISSEVPQNLSASRPQDRQFILSSKKLLLSDSGFYLCAWSPQTGDYQPQHFGDGTRLSIL.

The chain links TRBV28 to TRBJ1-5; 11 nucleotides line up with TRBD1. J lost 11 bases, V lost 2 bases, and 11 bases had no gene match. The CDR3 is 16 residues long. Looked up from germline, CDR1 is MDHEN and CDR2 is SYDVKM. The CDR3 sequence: CASSLPGQGVPMTQHF. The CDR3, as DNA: TGTGCCAGCAGTTTACCGGGACAGGGGGTTCCCATGACCCAGCATTTT.

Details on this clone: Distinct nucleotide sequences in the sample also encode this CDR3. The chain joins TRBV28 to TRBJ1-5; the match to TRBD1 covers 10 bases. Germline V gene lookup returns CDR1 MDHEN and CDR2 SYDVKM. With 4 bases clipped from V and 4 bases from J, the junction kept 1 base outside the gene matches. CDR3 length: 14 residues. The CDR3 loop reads CASSSGQGNQPQHF. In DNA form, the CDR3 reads TGTGCCAGCAGTTCGGGACAGGGGAATCAGCCCCAGCATTTT. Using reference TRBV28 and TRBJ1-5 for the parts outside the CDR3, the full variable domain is DVKVTQSSRYLVKRTGEKVFLECVQDMDHENMFWYRQDPGLGLRLIYFSYDVKMKEKGDIPEGYSVSREKKERFSLILESASTNQTSMYLCASSSGQGNQPQHFGDGTRLSIL.

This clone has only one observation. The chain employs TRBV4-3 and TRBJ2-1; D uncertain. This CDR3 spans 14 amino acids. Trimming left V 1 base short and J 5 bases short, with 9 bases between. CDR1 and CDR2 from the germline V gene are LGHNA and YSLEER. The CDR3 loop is CASSQGPLDNEQFF. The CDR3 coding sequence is TGCGCCAGCAGCCAAGGCCCGCTGGACAATGAGCAGTTCTTC.

CDR3 bases: TGTGCCAGCAGTACAAGACACGGGAGCCCCATATATTTT. Translated, it gives CASSTRHGSPIYF. The chain is built from TRBV6-5 and TRBJ1-3; D is undetermined. The V and J ends lost 5 bases and 11 bases respectively, with 16 bases between them. The CDR3 covers 13 residues. Looked up from germline, CDR1 is MNHEY and CDR2 is SVGAGI.

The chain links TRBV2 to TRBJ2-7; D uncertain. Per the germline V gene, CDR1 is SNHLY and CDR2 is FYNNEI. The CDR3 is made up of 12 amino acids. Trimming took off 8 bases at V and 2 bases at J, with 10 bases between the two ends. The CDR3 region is CASGVRAYEQYV. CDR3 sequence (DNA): TGTGCCAGCGGGGTAAGGGCCTACGAGCAGTACGTC.

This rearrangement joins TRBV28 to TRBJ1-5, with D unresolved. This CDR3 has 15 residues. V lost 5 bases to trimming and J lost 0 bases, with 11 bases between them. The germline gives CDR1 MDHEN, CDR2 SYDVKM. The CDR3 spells CASSLSLLSNQPQHF. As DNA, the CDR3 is TGTGCCAGCAGTCTGTCTCTCCTTAGCAATCAGCCCCAGCATTTT.

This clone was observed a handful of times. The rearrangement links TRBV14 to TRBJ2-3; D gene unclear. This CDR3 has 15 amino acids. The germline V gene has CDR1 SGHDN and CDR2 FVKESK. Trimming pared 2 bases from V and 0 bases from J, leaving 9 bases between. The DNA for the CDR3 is TGTGCCAGCAGCCAAACGGCAGCTAGCACAGATACGCAGTATTTT. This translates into CASSQTAASTDTQYF.

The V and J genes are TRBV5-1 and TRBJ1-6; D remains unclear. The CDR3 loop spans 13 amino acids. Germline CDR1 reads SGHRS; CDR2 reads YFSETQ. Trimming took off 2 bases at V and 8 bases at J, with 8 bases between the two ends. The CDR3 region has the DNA TGCGCCAGCAGCTTTGGGAAGGATTCACCCCTCCACTTT. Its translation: CASSFGKDSPLHF.

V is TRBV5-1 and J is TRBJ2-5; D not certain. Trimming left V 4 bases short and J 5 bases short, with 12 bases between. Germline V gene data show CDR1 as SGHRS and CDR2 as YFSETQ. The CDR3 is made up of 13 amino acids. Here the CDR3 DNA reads TGCGCCAGCAGCATCAGCCTGGGTGAGACCCAGTACTTC. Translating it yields CASSISLGETQYF.

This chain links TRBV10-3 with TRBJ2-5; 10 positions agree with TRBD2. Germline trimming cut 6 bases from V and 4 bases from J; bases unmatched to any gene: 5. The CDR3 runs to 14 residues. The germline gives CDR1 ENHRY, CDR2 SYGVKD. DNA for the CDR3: TGTGCCATCAGGGGTAGCGGGGGGAGAGAGACCCAGTACTTC. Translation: CAIRGSGGRETQYF.

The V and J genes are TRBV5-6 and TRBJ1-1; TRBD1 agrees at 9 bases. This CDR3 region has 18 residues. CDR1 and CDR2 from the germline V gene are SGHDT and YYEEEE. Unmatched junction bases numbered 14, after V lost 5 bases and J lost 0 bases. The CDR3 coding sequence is TGTGCCAGCAGGTTAACTAGACAGGGGGGACTTCTGAACACTGAAGCTTTCTTT. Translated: CASRLTRQGGLLNTEAFF.

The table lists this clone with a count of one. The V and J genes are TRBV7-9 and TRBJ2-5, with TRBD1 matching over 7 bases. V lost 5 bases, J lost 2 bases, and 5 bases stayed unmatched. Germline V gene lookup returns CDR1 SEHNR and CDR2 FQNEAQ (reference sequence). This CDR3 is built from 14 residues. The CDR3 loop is CASSLGTAQETQYF. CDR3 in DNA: TGTGCCAGCAGCCTAGGGACAGCTCAAGAGACCCAGTACTTC.

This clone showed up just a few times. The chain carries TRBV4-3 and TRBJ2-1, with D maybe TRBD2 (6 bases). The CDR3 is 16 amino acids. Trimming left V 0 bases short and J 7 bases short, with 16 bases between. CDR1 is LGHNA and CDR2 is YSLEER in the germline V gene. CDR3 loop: CASSQDVGEGGNEQFF. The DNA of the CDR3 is TGCGCCAGCAGCCAAGACGTGGGGGAAGGAGGGAATGAGCAGTTCTTC.

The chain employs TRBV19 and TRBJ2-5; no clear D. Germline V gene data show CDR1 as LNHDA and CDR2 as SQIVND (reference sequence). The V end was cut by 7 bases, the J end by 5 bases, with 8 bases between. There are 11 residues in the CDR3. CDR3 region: CASKVGETQYF. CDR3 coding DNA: TGTGCCAGTAAGGTGGGGGAGACCCAGTACTTC.

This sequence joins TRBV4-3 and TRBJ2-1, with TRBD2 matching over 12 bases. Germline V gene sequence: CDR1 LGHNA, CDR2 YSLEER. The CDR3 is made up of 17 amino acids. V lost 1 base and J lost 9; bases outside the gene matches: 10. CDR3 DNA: TGCGCCAGCAGCCAAGGCCTAGCGGGGGGGATGGGCGGTGAGCAGTTCTTC. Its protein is CASSQGLAGGMGGEQFF.

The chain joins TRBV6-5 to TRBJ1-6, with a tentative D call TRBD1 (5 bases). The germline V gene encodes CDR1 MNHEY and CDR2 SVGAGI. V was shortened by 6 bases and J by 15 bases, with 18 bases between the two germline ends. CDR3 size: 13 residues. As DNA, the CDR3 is TGTGCCAGCAGCGCCGGGACCCCCTACGGCCTCCACTTT. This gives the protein CASSAGTPYGLHF.